The sequence of this T cell receptor (beta chain) was determined in a study of shared clonotypes between healthy human individuals. Study-wide context: CD8 memory received one plate per donor, CD8 naive two, CD4 memory three and CD4 naive three. Study-wide findings and caveats: In contrast to clonotypes shared by all four donors, non-shared clonotypes had lower generation probabilities. Represented diversity (both genetic and exposure-history) was limited by the small number of donors.

Sequencing used immunoSEQ multiplex PCR; TCRdb keeps in-frame clones, though not all of them. Altogether roughly 1 million clones are present, around 78% being singletons, with the ten largest covering approximately 0.56%. As to this clone: Its target is unknown.

This receptor was taken from a man aged 18 to 35 in good health. Some clones in this sample may be carry-over from other donors' samples. The sample comprised memory CD4+ T cells from PBMCs. Subset indicated: CD45RA-negative fraction.

CDR3 loop: CASSLLQGYNEQFF. Here the CDR3 DNA reads TGTGCCAGCAGCTTATTACAGGGCTACAATGAGCAGTTCTTC. The chain links TRBV7-6 to TRBJ2-1, with D possibly matching TRBD1 (6 bases). Germline CDR1 SGHVS, CDR2 FNYEAQ. Trimming took off 2 bases at V and 3 bases at J, with 8 bases between the two ends. The CDR3 sequence is 14 residues long. Looking up the rest from reference TRBV7-6 and TRBJ2-1 gives the full variable domain: GAGVSQSPRYKVTKRGQDVALRCDPISGHVSLYWYRQALGQGPEFLTYFNYEAQQDKSGLPNDRFSAERPEGSISTLTIQRTEQRDSAMYRCASSLLQGYNEQFFGPGTRLTVL.